The 15 T cell receptor beta chains listed next were all sequenced from one sample in a study of immune cell composition in non-small cell lung cancer. The normal lung sample lay at least 3 cm, and maximally far, from the tumour. Generated by immunoSEQ multiplex PCR, the TCRdb table keeps only in-frame clones and is missing some. The sample yields more than 6,000 clones, 67% seen once. Input material: non-adjacent lung tissue. These receptors originate from a human donor with non-small cell lung cancer.

This clone has more than one count but fewer than ten. The genes are TRBV28 and TRBJ1-5; D is undetermined. V lost 6 bases and J lost 0, with 12 bases in between. The germline gives CDR1 MDHEN, CDR2 SYDVKM. The CDR3 runs 15 residues. The CDR3 here is CASSPPPYSNQPQHF. The CDR3 DNA is TGTGCCAGCAGCCCTCCTCCCTATAGCAATCAGCCCCAGCATTTT. Complete variable domain (other parts from reference TRBV28 and TRBJ1-5): DVKVTQSSRYLVKRTGEKVFLECVQDMDHENMFWYRQDPGLGLRLIYFSYDVKMKEKGDIPEGYSVSREKKERFSLILESASTNQTSMYLCASSPPPYSNQPQHFGDGTRLSIL.

V is TRBV5-1 and J is TRBJ2-7; 12 bases map to TRBD1. Germline CDR1 reads SGHRS; CDR2 reads YFSETQ. Trimming cost V 4 bases and J 5 bases; bases outside gene matches: 10. This CDR3 region has 16 residues. CDR3 in DNA: TGCGCCAGCAGCCGGGGGGACAGGGGGCGCAGGAACGAGCAGTACTTC. Its translation: CASSRGDRGRRNEQYF. The variable domain in full, completed from reference TRBV5-1 and TRBJ2-7, reads KAGVTQTPRYLIKTRGQQVTLSCSPISGHRSVSWYQQTPGQGLQFLFEYFSETQRNKGNFPGRFSGRQFSNSRSEMNVSTLELGDSALYLCASSRGDRGRRNEQYFGPGTRLTVT.

V usage is TRBV7-6 and J usage is TRBJ2-3; 8 bases agree with TRBD1. With 6 bases clipped from V and 1 base from J, the junction kept 6 bases outside the gene matches. This CDR3 contains 15 residues. CDR1 and CDR2 from the germline V gene are SGHVS and FNYEAQ. The CDR3 is CASSPPGQGTDTQYF. CDR3 DNA sequence: TGTGCCAGCAGTCCACCGGGACAGGGCACAGATACGCAGTATTTT.

A few counts support this clone. The chain recombines TRBV11-3 with TRBJ2-1; 9 bases align to TRBD2. Germline CDR1 SGHNT, CDR2 YENEEA. CDR3 size: 16 residues. Unmatched junction bases numbered 9, after V lost 2 bases and J lost 7 bases. CDR3 in DNA: TGTGCCAGCAGCTTACCATCTAGCGGGATGAGGAATGAGCAGTTCTTC. This sequence encodes CASSLPSSGMRNEQFF.

There are a few counts of this clone. The chain links TRBV6-1 to TRBJ1-6, with TRBD1 as a possible D gene (6 bases). Trimming removed 7 bases from V and 11 bases from J, with 18 bases in between. The CDR3 loop spans 14 amino acids. In germline, CDR1 is MNHNS, CDR2 SASEGT. The CDR3 DNA sequence: TGTGCCAGCAAGGGTAACAGGGATTTGACACCCCTCCACTTT. Its translation is CASKGNRDLTPLHF.

This clone came up a few times. This chain joins TRBV5-5 and TRBJ2-6, with TRBD1 matching 10 bases. This CDR3 is 17 amino acids long. The V and J ends lost 0 bases and 3 bases, in that order; junction bases with no gene match: 3. The germline CDR1 and CDR2 sequences are SGHKS and YYEKEE (reference sequence). In nucleotides, the CDR3 is TGTGCCAGCAGCTTGGGGACAGGGGGACTTGGGGCCAACGTCCTGACTTTC. As protein: CASSLGTGGLGANVLTF.

J is TRBJ2-7 and V is TRBV16; 9 bases align to TRBD2. The CDR3 totals 17 residues. Germline CDR1 reads KGHSY; CDR2 reads FQNENV. Losses at the gene ends were 4 bases for V and 1 base for J; bases not matched to a gene: 11. The CDR3 DNA reads as TGTGCCAGCAGCCGGGGAGCACAGCGGGGGGCGTCCTACGAGCAGTACTTC. This codes for CASSRGAQRGASYEQYF.

In this sample, this clone is medium-sized. The chain recombines TRBV5-6 with TRBJ2-3; 11 positions agree with TRBD1. The CDR3 totals 15 residues. CDR1 and CDR2 from the germline V gene are SGHDT and YYEEEE. V shed 5 bases, J shed 3 bases, and the junction held 5 bases outside the gene matches. CDR3 residues: CASSLGQGATDTQYF. In DNA, the CDR3 is TGTGCCAGCAGTTTAGGACAGGGGGCGACAGATACGCAGTATTTT.

The chain has TRBV11-1 and TRBJ2-4; a weak D match, TRBD2 (5 bases). The CDR3 covers 15 residues. V was cut by 5 bases and J by 0 bases, with 11 bases left in between. CDR1 and CDR2 (germline): SGHAT, FQDESV (reference sequence). The CDR3, as DNA: TGTGCCAGCAGCCAGCGAGGACTAGCCAAAAACATTCAGTACTTC. Its translation: CASSQRGLAKNIQYF.

The CDR3: CASSLVQGTYEQYF. Here the CDR3 DNA reads TGCGCCAGCAGCTTGGTTCAGGGAACCTACGAGCAGTACTTC. The V gene is TRBV5-1, the J gene TRBJ2-7; maybe TRBD1 (5 bases). The germline gives CDR1 SGHRS, CDR2 YFSETQ. The CDR3 sequence is 14 residues long. Trimming cost V 0 bases and J 2 bases, with 9 bases left between them. The full variable domain, its missing parts supplied by reference TRBV5-1 and TRBJ2-7, is KAGVTQTPRYLIKTRGQQVTLSCSPISGHRSVSWYQQTPGQGLQFLFEYFSETQRNKGNFPGRFSGRQFSNSRSEMNVSTLELGDSALYLCASSLVQGTYEQYFGPGTRLTVT.

The chain couples TRBV5-1 to TRBJ2-3; TRBD2 might be the D (7 bases). Trimming pared 4 bases from V and 2 bases from J, leaving 11 bases between. The CDR3 totals 14 residues. Germline CDR1 reads SGHRS; CDR2 reads YFSETQ. CDR3 sequence (DNA): TGCGCCAGCAGCGGGAGGGGGGCCACAGATACGCAGTATTTT. The encoded protein is CASSGRGATDTQYF.

V is TRBV5-1 and J is TRBJ1-2; D gene uncertain. V lost 0 bases, J lost 4 bases, and 10 bases lay in between. The CDR3 consists of 14 residues. Germline CDR1 SGHRS, CDR2 YFSETQ. In DNA form, the CDR3 reads TGCGCCAGCAGCTTGGGGCAGGTCCTCTATGGCTACACCTTC. Protein: CASSLGQVLYGYTF.

The chain employs TRBV6-4 and TRBJ2-2; TRBD2 agrees at 8 bases. This CDR3 is 15 amino acids long. Trimming cost V 3 bases and J 7 bases; bases outside gene matches: 7. Germline V CDR1 and CDR2: MRHNA, SNTAGT. In DNA, the CDR3 is TGTGCCAGCAGTGAAGACGGGGGGGCCGTCGGGGAGCTGTTTTTT. It yields the protein CASSEDGGAVGELFF.

The gene calls are TRBV28 and TRBJ2-1; 8 nucleotides agree with TRBD2. Germline CDR1 is MDHEN and CDR2 is SYDVKM. J was trimmed by 4 bases and V by 8 bases; bases with no gene match: 7. The CDR3 has 14 residues. The CDR3 spells CASLRGGGYNEQFF. The CDR3 DNA reads as TGTGCCAGCCTACGGGGGGGCGGTTACAATGAGCAGTTCTTC. Looking up the rest from reference TRBV28 and TRBJ2-1 gives the full variable domain: DVKVTQSSRYLVKRTGEKVFLECVQDMDHENMFWYRQDPGLGLRLIYFSYDVKMKEKGDIPEGYSVSREKKERFSLILESASTNQTSMYLCASLRGGGYNEQFFGPGTRLTVL.

This clone was counted a single time. The genes are TRBV7-2 and TRBJ2-5, with 7 positions matching TRBD1. The J segment lost 2 bases and the V segment lost 5 bases, leaving 8 bases of the junction unmatched. The CDR3 covers 15 residues. Germline V lookup: CDR1 SGHTA, CDR2 FQGNSA. This CDR3 reads CASSRDRAGQETQYF. The CDR3 region has the DNA TGTGCCAGCAGCCGTGACAGGGCTGGACAAGAGACCCAGTACTTC.